This entry is about one T cell receptor (beta chain). The antigen is not known. These data come from a study of OX40 agonist ivuxolimab in advanced cancers. Looking at the study overall: Ivuxolimab, an antibody that agonizes OX40 (CD134), was administered to the patients. Patients were dosed intravenously with ivuxolimab at 0.01 to 10 mg/kg every 2 weeks. Study-level results: CD4+ and CD8+ T cells in blood underwent clonal expansion by week 6 at 0.1 to 3.0 mg/kg. Researchers did not establish what antigens the expanded peripheral T cells target.

The data were produced by immunoSEQ multiplex PCR, yet TCRdb's version contains in-frame clones alone and is incomplete. The table has fewer than 120,000 clones, approximately 89% seen once. Trimming removed 7 bases from V and 1 base from J; junction bases left unmatched: 9. There are 16 residues in the CDR3. Germline V gives CDR1 LNHDA, CDR2 SQIVND (reference sequence). The rearrangement joins TRBV19 to TRBJ2-3, with 9 bases aligning to TRBD2. Sequenced material: CD4+ or CD8+ T cells sorted from blood, taken in a trial of the OX40 agonist ivuxolimab. This receptor was taken from an adult with an advanced solid tumor such as melanoma, head and neck, liver or kidney cancer. The CDR3 nucleotides are TGTGCCAGTACTCGTCTAGCGGGATTAGGCACAGATACGCAGTATTTT. Translation gives CASTRLAGLGTDTQYF.